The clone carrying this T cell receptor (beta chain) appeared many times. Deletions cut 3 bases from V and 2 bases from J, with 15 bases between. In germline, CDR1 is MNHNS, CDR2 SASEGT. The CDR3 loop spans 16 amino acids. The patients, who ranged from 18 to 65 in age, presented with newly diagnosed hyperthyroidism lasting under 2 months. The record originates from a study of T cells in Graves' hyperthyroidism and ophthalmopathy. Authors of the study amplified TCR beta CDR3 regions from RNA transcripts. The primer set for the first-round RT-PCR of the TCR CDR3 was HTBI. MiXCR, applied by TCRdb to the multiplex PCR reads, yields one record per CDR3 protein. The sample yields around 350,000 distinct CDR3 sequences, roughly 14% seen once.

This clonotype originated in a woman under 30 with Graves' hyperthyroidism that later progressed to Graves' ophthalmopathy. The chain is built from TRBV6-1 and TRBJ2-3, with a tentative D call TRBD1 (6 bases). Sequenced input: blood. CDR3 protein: CASSEVRGRSTDTQYF. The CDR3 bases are TGTGCCAGCAGTGAGGTCAGGGGAAGGTCCACAGATACGCAGTATTTT.